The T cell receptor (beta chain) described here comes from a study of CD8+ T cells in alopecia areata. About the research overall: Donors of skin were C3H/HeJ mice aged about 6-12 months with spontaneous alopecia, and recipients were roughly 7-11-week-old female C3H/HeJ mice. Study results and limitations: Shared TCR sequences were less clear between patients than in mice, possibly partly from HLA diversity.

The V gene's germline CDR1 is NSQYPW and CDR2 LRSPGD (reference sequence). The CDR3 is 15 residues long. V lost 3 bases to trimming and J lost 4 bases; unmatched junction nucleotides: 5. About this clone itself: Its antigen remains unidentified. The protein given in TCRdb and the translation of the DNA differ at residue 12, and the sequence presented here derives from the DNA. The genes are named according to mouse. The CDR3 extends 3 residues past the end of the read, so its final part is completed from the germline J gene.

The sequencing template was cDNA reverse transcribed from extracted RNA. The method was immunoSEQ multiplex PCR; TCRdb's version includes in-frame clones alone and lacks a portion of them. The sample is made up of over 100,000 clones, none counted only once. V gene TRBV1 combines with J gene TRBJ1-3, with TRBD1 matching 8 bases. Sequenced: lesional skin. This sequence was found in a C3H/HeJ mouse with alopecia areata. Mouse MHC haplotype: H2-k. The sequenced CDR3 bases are TGCACCTGCAGTGCTCCTCACAGGGGGGGAAATACG. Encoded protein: CTCSAPHRGGNT. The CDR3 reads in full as CTCSAPHRGGNTLYF.